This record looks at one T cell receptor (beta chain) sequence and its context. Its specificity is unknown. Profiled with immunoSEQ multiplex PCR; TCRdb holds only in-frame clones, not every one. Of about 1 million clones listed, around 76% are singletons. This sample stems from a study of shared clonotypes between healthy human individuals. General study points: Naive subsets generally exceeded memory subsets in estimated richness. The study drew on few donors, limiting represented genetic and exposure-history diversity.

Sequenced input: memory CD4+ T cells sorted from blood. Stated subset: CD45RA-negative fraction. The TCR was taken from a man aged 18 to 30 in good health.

The CDR3 region is CASSPIQGRKGTEAFF. For the CDR3, the DNA is TGTGCCAGCTCACCAATTCAGGGTAGAAAGGGCACTGAAGCTTTCTTT. The chain recombines TRBV18 with TRBJ1-1; TRBD1 is a possible D gene (5 bases). This CDR3 region has 16 residues. V was clipped by 2 bases and J by 4 bases, with 17 bases between them. Germline CDR1 KGHSH, CDR2 LQKENI.